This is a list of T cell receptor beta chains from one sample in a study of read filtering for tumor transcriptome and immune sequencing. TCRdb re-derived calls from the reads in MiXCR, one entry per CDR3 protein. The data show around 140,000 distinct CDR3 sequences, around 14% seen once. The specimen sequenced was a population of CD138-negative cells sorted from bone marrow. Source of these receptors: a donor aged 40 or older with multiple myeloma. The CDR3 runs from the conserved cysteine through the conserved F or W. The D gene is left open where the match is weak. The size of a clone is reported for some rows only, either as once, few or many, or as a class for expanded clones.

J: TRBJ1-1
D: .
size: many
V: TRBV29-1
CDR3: CSVETGVEAFF
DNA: TGCAGCGTGGAAACGGGAGTAGAAGCTTTCTTT

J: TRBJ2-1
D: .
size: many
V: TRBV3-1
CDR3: CASSQARMEQFF
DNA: TGTGCCAGCAGCCAAGCGAGGATGGAGCAGTTCTTC

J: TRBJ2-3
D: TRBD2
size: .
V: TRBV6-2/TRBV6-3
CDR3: CASSTLAGGSTQYF
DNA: TGTGCCAGCAGTACACTAGCGGGAGGCAGTACGCAGTATTTT

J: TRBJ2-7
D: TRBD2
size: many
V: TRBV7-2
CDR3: CASSLVRAGEQYF
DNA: TGTGCCAGCAGCTTAGTTCGAGCGGGGGAGCAGTACTTC

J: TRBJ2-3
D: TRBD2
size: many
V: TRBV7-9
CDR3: CASSLGLAETDTQYF
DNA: TGTGCCAGCAGCTTAGGACTAGCGGAGACAGATACGCAGTATTTT

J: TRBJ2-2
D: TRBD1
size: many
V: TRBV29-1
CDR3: CSVEDRERNTGELFF
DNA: TGCAGCGTCGAAGACAGGGAGAGAAACACCGGGGAGCTGTTTTTT

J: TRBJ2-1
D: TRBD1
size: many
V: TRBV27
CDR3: CASRTGGSYNEQFF
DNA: TGTGCCAGCCGGACAGGGGGCTCCTACAATGAGCAGTTCTTC

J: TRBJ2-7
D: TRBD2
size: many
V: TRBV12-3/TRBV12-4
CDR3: CASSPDGLAGEQYF
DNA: TGTGCCAGCAGTCCGGACGGACTAGCTGGCGAGCAGTACTTC

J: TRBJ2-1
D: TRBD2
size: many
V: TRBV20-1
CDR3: CSASGTSDSSSYNEQFF
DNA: TGCAGTGCTTCCGGGACTAGCGACAGTAGCTCCTACAATGAGCAGTTCTTC

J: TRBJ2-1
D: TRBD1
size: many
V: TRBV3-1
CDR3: CASSLPGQGAGEQFF
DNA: TGTGCCAGCAGCCTCCCGGGACAGGGGGCAGGTGAGCAGTTCTTC

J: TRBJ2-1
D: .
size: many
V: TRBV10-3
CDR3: CAISELGALGDHAYNEQFF
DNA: TGTGCCATCAGTGAATTGGGGGCACTGGGGGACCACGCGTACAATGAGCAGTTCTTC

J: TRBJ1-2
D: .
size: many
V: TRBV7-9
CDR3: CASSLNRENYGYTF
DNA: TGTGCCAGCAGCTTAAACAGGGAGAACTATGGCTACACCTTC

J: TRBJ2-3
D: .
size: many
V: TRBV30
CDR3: CAWGDASSTDTQYF
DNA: TGTGCCTGGGGCGACGCTTCTAGCACAGATACGCAGTATTTT

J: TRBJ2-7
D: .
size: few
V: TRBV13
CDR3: CASSARGGYTYEQYF
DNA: TGTGCCAGCAGCGCCAGGGGGGGGTATACCTACGAGCAGTACTTC

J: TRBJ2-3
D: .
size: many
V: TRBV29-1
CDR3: CSVDKGASTDTQYF
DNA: TGCAGCGTTGATAAGGGAGCCAGCACAGATACGCAGTATTTT

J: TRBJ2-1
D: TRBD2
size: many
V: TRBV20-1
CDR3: CSARVGASGFEQFF
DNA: TGCAGTGCTAGAGTAGGGGCTAGCGGGTTTGAGCAGTTCTTC

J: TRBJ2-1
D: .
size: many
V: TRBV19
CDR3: CASERRDRGRAYNEQFF
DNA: TGTGCCAGTGAAAGGAGGGATAGGGGTAGGGCCTACAATGAGCAGTTCTTC

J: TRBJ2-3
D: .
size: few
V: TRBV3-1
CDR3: CASSHVGVDTQYF
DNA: TGTGCCAGCAGCCACGTTGGGGTAGATACGCAGTATTTT

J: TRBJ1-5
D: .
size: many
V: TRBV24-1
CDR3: CATSDSRQFSNQPQHF
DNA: TGTGCCACCAGTGATTCGAGACAATTTAGCAATCAGCCCCAGCATTTT

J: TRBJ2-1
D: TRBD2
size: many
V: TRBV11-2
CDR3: CASSLQGLADSYNEQFF
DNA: TGTGCCAGCAGCTTACAGGGACTAGCGGATTCCTACAATGAGCAGTTCTTC

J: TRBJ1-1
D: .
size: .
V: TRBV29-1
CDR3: CSVRGAFF
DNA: TGCAGCGTTCGGGGGGCTTTCTTT

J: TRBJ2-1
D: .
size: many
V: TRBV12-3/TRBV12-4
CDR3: CASKGSWNEQFF
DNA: TGTGCCAGCAAGGGCAGCTGGAATGAGCAGTTCTTC

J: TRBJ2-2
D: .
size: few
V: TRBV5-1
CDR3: CASSQDLTGELFF
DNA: TGCGCCAGCAGCCAAGACCTCACCGGGGAGCTGTTTTTT

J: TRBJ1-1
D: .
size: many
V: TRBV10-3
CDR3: CAIRVDSNTEAFF
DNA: TGTGCCATCAGGGTAGACAGCAACACTGAAGCTTTCTTT

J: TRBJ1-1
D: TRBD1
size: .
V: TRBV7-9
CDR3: CASSLDRVETEAFF
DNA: TGTGCCAGCAGCCTGGACAGGGTGGAAACTGAAGCTTTCTTT

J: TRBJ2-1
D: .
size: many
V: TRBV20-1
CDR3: CSARVYAGEQFF
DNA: TGCAGTGCTAGAGTCTACGCCGGTGAGCAGTTCTTC